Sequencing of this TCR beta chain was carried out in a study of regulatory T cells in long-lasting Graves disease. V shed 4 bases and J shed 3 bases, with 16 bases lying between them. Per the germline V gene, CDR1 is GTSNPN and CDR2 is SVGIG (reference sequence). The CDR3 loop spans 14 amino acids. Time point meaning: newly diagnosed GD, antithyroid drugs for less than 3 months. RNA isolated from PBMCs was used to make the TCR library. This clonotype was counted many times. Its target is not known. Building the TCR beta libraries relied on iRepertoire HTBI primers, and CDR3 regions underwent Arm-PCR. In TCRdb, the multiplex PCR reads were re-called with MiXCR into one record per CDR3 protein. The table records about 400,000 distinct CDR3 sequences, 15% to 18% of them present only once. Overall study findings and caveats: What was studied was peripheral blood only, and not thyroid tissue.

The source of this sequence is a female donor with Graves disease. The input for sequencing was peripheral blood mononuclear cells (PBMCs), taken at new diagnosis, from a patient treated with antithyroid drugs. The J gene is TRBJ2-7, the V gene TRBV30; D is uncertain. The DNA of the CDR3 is TGTGCCTGGACCCCGGACCCAGAGATCTACGAGCAGTACTTC. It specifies CAWTPDPEIYEQYF.